What follows is one T cell receptor (beta chain) and its context. What it binds is unknown. The sample originates from a study of somatic mutations in cytotoxic T cells in rheumatoid arthritis. The repertoire was sequenced with immunoSEQ multiplex PCR; TCRdb's copy has only in-frame clones and lacks some. Among more than 35,000 clones listed, approximately 80% were seen once. Overall study findings and caveats: Greater age accompanied higher CD8+ clonality in rheumatoid arthritis patients, a pattern that was absent in healthy controls. With around 60 patients examined, roughly 8 had a largest CD8+ clone exceeding 20% of CD8+ cells. CD8+ T cells showed clonality that did not differ significantly between patients with rheumatoid arthritis and age-matched healthy controls.

The receptor's source is a man between 35 and 55 years old in good health. Sequencing used CD8+ T cells sorted from blood.

DNA for the CDR3: TGTGCCAGCAGGAGGTGGGAGGCTGGAAACACCATATATTTT. The encoded protein is CASRRWEAGNTIYF. The chain combines TRBV11-2 with TRBJ1-3; D call uncertain. The CDR3 length is 14 residues. The germline V gene encodes CDR1 SGHAT and CDR2 FQNNGV. Trimming took 6 bases from V and 2 from J, leaving 11 bases between them.